The 5 T cell receptor beta chains given below trace back to one sample, sequenced in a study of shared clonotypes between healthy human individuals. Using immunoSEQ multiplex PCR, the repertoire was profiled, and TCRdb retains in-frame clones only, with some absent. The table lists some 1,400,000 clones, over 95% of them singletons, with approximately 1.2% in the top ten. The sequencing input was naive CD4+ T cells sorted from blood. The subset is: CD45RA+ positively selected. The receptor set was obtained from a man aged 25 to 45 in good health.

This clone was counted a single time. This chain joins TRBV9 and TRBJ2-7; D is possibly TRBD1 (6 bases). CDR1 and CDR2 from the germline V gene are SGDLS and YYNGEE. The CDR3 extends over 15 amino acids. V was clipped by 3 bases and J by 0 bases, with 13 bases between them. CDR3 residues: CASSAAWDTSYEQYF. CDR3 nucleotide sequence: TGTGCCAGCAGCGCGGCCTGGGACACCTCCTACGAGCAGTACTTC.

The gene calls are TRBV11-2 and TRBJ2-1; 10 bases are shared with TRBD2. The CDR3 covers 15 residues. The trim removed 5 bases at V and 5 bases at J, leaving 6 bases unmatched. Per germline, CDR1 SGHAT and CDR2 FQNNGV. The CDR3, as DNA: TGTGCCAGCAGCCTTAGCGGGAGGTCCCACAATGAGCAGTTCTTC. Amino acids: CASSLSGRSHNEQFF.

This chain joins TRBV27 and TRBJ1-2; maybe TRBD1 (5 bases). The CDR3 totals 15 residues. CDR1 and CDR2 from the germline V gene are MNHEY and SMNVEV (reference sequence). Trimming cost V 5 bases and J 0 bases, with 13 bases left between them. The CDR3 sequence is CASSKLTASNYGYTF. The CDR3 DNA is TGTGCCAGCAGTAAGTTGACAGCCTCTAACTATGGCTACACCTTC.

This chain connects TRBV2 to TRBJ2-7, with D unresolved. CDR3 length equals 16 residues. V lost 3 bases and J 7 bases, leaving 22 bases between the germline ends. From germline, CDR1 is SNHLY and CDR2 FYNNEI. The CDR3 DNA sequence: TGTGCCAGCAGTGATTTCGCGAGACAAGGGCCCCCGGAGCAGTACTTC. Protein product: CASSDFARQGPPEQYF.

This clone was picked up one time. This chain connects TRBV19 to TRBJ2-2, with 9 bases aligning to TRBD2. The CDR3 extends over 16 amino acids. V dropped 3 bases and J dropped 4; count of bases not matched to a gene: 6. The germline gives CDR1 LNHDA, CDR2 SQIVND (reference sequence). The CDR3 protein is CASSIWSGRSTGELFF. CDR3 sequence (DNA): TGTGCCAGTAGTATTTGGAGCGGGAGGAGCACCGGGGAGCTGTTTTTT. The whole variable domain, remainder taken from reference TRBV19 and TRBJ2-2, is DGGITQSPKYLFRKEGQNVTLSCEQNLNHDAMYWYRQDPGQGLRLIYYSQIVNDFQKGDIAEGYSVSREKKESFPLTVTSAQKNPTAFYLCASSIWSGRSTGELFFGEGSRLTVL.